This TCR beta chain was identified in a study of shared clonotypes between healthy human individuals. The wider study: Donor ages ranged 18 to 49 years: two women, a few men.

TCRdb's copy holds only in-frame clones and misses some; the assay was immunoSEQ multiplex PCR. The sample shows more than 450,000 clones, 79% of them seen only once. In unsorted samples, genomic DNA was obtained using 94 million or so PBMCs. Study-level points and caveats: Clonotype sharing levels among donors were expected to vary with sequencing depth.

CDR1 and CDR2 (germline): MNHEY, SMNVEV (reference sequence). This CDR3 is 14 amino acids long. The J segment lost 4 bases and the V segment lost 2 bases, leaving 1 base of the junction unmatched. On this clone: Its antigen is still unknown.

The genes are TRBV27 and TRBJ2-1; 8 nucleotides align to TRBD1. The source material was PBMCs. The TCR originated in a woman in her 40s in good health. Some clones in this sample may be carry-over from other donors' samples. The CDR3 sequence: CASSLQGAYNEQFF. For the CDR3, the DNA is TGTGCCAGCAGTTTACAGGGGGCTTACAATGAGCAGTTCTTC.